These T cell receptor beta chains were read from a single sample in a study of cytomegalovirus exposure and HLA in healthy donors. Sequencing was performed with immunoSEQ multiplex PCR; in TCRdb, only in-frame clones are kept and a portion is missing. This table has some 110,000 clones, over 60% appearing once. The sequenced sample was PBMCs. These receptors were obtained from a man aged 25-45 years in good health and CMV-seropositive. The CDR3 runs from the conserved cysteine through the conserved F or W. D genes are given only for firm matches. Expanded clones get a size class; other rows say once, few or many, or leave the size out.

>TRBV4-3|TRBD2|few|TRBJ2-1
CASSQAGDFYNEQFF
TGCGCCAGCAGCCAGGCGGGGGACTTCTACAATGAGCAGTTCTTC
>TRBV9|TRBD2|.|TRBJ2-3
CASSVGTSGGTDTQYF
TGTGCCAGCAGCGTAGGGACTAGCGGGGGCACAGATACGCAGTATTTT
>TRBV28|TRBD1|.|TRBJ1-5
CASLPGTESNQPQHF
TGTGCCAGCCTCCCCGGGACAGAAAGCAATCAGCCCCAGCATTTT
>TRBV18|.|.|TRBJ2-2
CASSPREPNTGELFF
TGTGCCAGCTCACCTCGGGAACCGAACACCGGGGAGCTGTTTTTT
>TRBV4-1|TRBD1|.|TRBJ1-1
CASSHETGVNTEAFF
TGCGCCAGCAGCCATGAGACAGGGGTGAACACTGAAGCTTTCTTT
>TRBV11-2|TRBD1|.|TRBJ2-7
CASSSVQGATGEQYF
TGTGCCAGCAGCTCGGTGCAGGGGGCAACAGGGGAGCAGTACTTC
>TRBV2|.|.|TRBJ2-5
CASSFEGGLVQETQYF
TGTGCCAGCAGTTTCGAAGGGGGTTTGGTCCAAGAGACCCAGTACTTC
>TRBV7-2|TRBD2|.|TRBJ2-1
CASSPTSGLAGGGFF
TGTGCCAGCAGCCCGACCTCGGGACTAGCGGGGGGGGGATTCTTC
>TRBV5-6|TRBD1|few|TRBJ1-4
CASSPTGTENEKLFF
TGTGCCAGCAGCCCGACCGGGACAGAAAATGAAAAACTGTTTTTT
>TRBV29-1|.|once|TRBJ2-7
CSAARDDEQYF
TGCAGCGCCGCACGGGATGACGAGCAGTACTTC
>TRBV6-1|TRBD1|few|TRBJ1-2
CASSDHRGRSGYTF
TGTGCCAGCAGTGACCACAGGGGAAGATCTGGCTACACCTTC
>TRBV5-4|TRBD2|.|TRBJ2-1
CASSLQRTSGAYNEQFF
TGTGCCAGCAGCTTACAGCGGACTAGCGGGGCCTACAATGAGCAGTTCTTC
>TRBV27|.|.|TRBJ2-2
CASSFRGGAGELFF
TGTGCCAGCAGTTTCAGGGGAGGGGCCGGGGAGCTGTTTTTT
>TRBV14|TRBD1|.|TRBJ1-1
CASSQTRTGEAFF
TGTGCCAGCAGCCAAACCAGGACAGGGGAAGCTTTCTTT
>TRBV7-2|.|.|TRBJ1-2
CASSSEATRVRGYTF
TGTGCCAGCAGCTCCGAGGCAACCAGGGTGCGTGGCTACACCTTC
>TRBV9|.|.|TRBJ2-5
CASSVATEETQYF
TGTGCCAGCAGCGTAGCGACAGAAGAGACCCAGTACTTC
>TRBV6-1|.|.|TRBJ1-6
CASSEQGSPLHF
TGTGCCAGCAGTGAACAGGGGTCACCCCTCCACTTT
>TRBV6-4|TRBD1|.|TRBJ2-3
CASSDRSQQGTQYF
TGTGCCAGCAGTGACAGGAGCCAACAGGGGACGCAGTATTTT
>TRBV27|TRBD1|many|TRBJ1-5
CASSFLRDREDQPQHF
TGTGCCAGCAGTTTCCTCCGGGACAGAGAGGATCAGCCCCAGCATTTT
>TRBV6-5|.|few|TRBJ1-5
CASSPSGGWGQPQHF
TGTGCCAGCAGTCCCTCGGGAGGTTGGGGGCAGCCCCAGCATTTT
>TRBV2|.|.|TRBJ1-5
CASSPTGGNQPQHF
TGTGCCAGCAGTCCGACAGGAGGAAATCAGCCCCAGCATTTT
>TRBV6-6|.|few|TRBJ2-7
CASSYSGGGPTYEQYF
TGTGCCAGCAGTTACTCCGGAGGCGGACCTACCTACGAGCAGTACTTC
>TRBV7-8|.|.|TRBJ2-7
CASSPSSGRGYEQYF
TGTGCCAGCAGCCCATCAAGTGGCAGGGGCTACGAGCAGTACTTC
>TRBV2|.|.|TRBJ1-1
CASRSRAAYTEAFF
TGTGCCAGCAGGTCGCGGGCAGCGTACACTGAAGCTTTCTTT
>TRBV28|.|.|TRBJ2-5
CASSEVGSETQYF
TGTGCCAGTTCCGAAGTGGGCTCCGAGACCCAGTACTTC
>TRBV30|TRBD1|.|TRBJ2-7
CAWSVPGTGGVYEQYF
TGTGCCTGGAGTGTCCCCGGGACAGGGGGCGTCTACGAGCAGTACTTC
>TRBV28|.|few|TRBJ1-5
CASSLSIQPQHF
TGTGCCAGCAGTTTATCCATCCAGCCCCAGCATTTT
>TRBV25-1|.|.|TRBJ1-2
CASSPPDRVYGYTF
TGTGCCAGCAGCCCTCCGGACAGAGTCTATGGCTACACCTTC
>TRBV5-1|.|.|TRBJ2-2
CASSVGAVGTGELFF
TGCGCCAGCAGCGTAGGGGCGGTCGGCACCGGGGAGCTGTTTTTT
>TRBV13|TRBD2|.|TRBJ2-1
CASSLELSGGSSYNEQFF
TGTGCCAGCAGCTTAGAGCTTAGCGGGGGCAGCTCCTACAATGAGCAGTTCTTC
>TRBV29-1|TRBD1|once|TRBJ2-6
CSVRQGFSGANVLTF
TGCAGCGTCAGACAGGGATTCTCTGGGGCCAACGTCCTGACTTTC
>TRBV28|.|.|TRBJ1-6
CASFNSYRALHF
TGTGCCAGTTTCAACTCCTACAGGGCCCTCCACTTT
>TRBV19|.|once|TRBJ2-3
CASSPGMGSPDTQYF
TGTGCCAGTAGTCCCGGGATGGGCTCCCCCGATACGCAGTATTTT
>TRBV11-2|TRBD2|.|TRBJ2-3
CASSKSGGEGTDTQYF
TGTGCCAGCAGCAAGAGCGGGGGGGAGGGCACAGATACGCAGTATTTT
>TRBV28|.|.|TRBJ1-5
CASSTRETRYSNQPQHF
TGTGCCAGCAGTACCCGGGAGACCCGGTATAGCAATCAGCCCCAGCATTTT
>TRBV5-1|.|.|TRBJ2-7
CASSPENSYEQYF
TGCGCCAGCAGCCCAGAAAACTCCTACGAGCAGTACTTC
>TRBV7-3|.|.|TRBJ2-3
CASSLTLADTQYF
TGTGCCAGCAGCTTAACTCTTGCAGATACGCAGTATTTT
>TRBV6-5|.|few|TRBJ1-2
CASSYYSAENYGYTF
TGTGCCAGCAGTTACTACAGTGCAGAGAACTATGGCTACACCTTC
>TRBV6-4|TRBD1|.|TRBJ2-3
CASSEKGTGIVKQYF
TGTGCCAGCAGTGAAAAAGGGACAGGCATCGTCAAGCAGTATTTT
>TRBV5-4|.|.|TRBJ2-5
CASSLSDWQETQYF
TGTGCCAGCAGCTTGTCAGACTGGCAAGAGACCCAGTACTTC
>TRBV30|.|.|TRBJ1-5
CAWSVRGDQPQHF
TGTGCCTGGAGTGTACGCGGGGATCAGCCCCAGCATTTT
>TRBV2|.|few|TRBJ2-5
CASRATGTQYF
TGTGCCAGCAGGGCAACAGGAACCCAGTACTTC
>TRBV7-9|TRBD2|.|TRBJ2-3
CASSQRGSTDTQYF
TGTGCCAGCAGCCAGCGGGGAAGCACAGATACGCAGTATTTT
>TRBV4-3|.|.|TRBJ1-1
CASSQSGVTEAFF
TGCGCCAGCAGCCAATCAGGGGTCACTGAAGCTTTCTTT
>TRBV6-5|.|.|TRBJ1-2
CASSYQDTDRGYTF
TGTGCCAGCAGTTACCAGGATACTGATCGCGGCTACACCTTC
>TRBV2|.|.|TRBJ2-1
CASTPLLLRTIF
TGTGCCAGCACCCCGCTTTTGCTGCGGACTATCTTC
>TRBV6-5|.|.|TRBJ1-2
CASSYEGTTNYGYTF
TGTGCCAGCAGTTACGAGGGTACAACTAACTATGGCTACACCTTC
>TRBV5-6|.|few|TRBJ1-1
CASSRQEIRDEAFF
TGTGCCAGCAGTCGACAGGAAATAAGGGATGAAGCTTTCTTT
>TRBV9|.|.|TRBJ2-3
CASSVGISTDGADTQYF
TGTGCCAGCAGCGTAGGGATTTCGACCGACGGGGCAGATACGCAGTATTTT
>TRBV28|TRBD2|.|TRBJ2-5
CASSGAEAGGMKETQYF
TGTGCCAGCAGTGGGGCCGAAGCGGGGGGGATGAAAGAGACCCAGTACTTC
>TRBV19|.|.|TRBJ2-3
CASSLFTGPSTDTQYF
TGTGCCAGTAGCCTTTTCACAGGGCCTAGCACAGATACGCAGTATTTT
>TRBV5-1|.|.|TRBJ2-5
CASQTTSTETQYF
TGCGCCAGCCAAACGACTAGTACTGAGACCCAGTACTTC
>TRBV19|.|.|TRBJ1-2
CASTNRMLYGYPF
TGTGCCAGTACCAACAGAATGCTCTATGGCTACCCCTTC